The next 22 T cell receptor beta chains were all read from a single sample in a study of blood T cell repertoires in COVID-19. Produced via immunoSEQ multiplex PCR; TCRdb's table is partial and in-frame only. Among around 450,000 clones, 75% to 90% were seen once, and the ten largest hold 4.3%. The sequenced sample consisted of peripheral blood. These receptors were collected from a woman aged 25 to 45 with acute or convalescent COVID-19.

CDR3 in DNA: TGTGCCAGCTCGCCGAACGGACAGCCGGGCATTCAGTACTTC. Residues: CASSPNGQPGIQYF. V gene TRBV18 combines with J gene TRBJ2-4; weak D call: TRBD1 (6 bases). The germline CDR1 and CDR2 sequences are KGHSH and LQKENI. V lost 6 bases and J 9 bases, leaving 18 bases between the germline ends. The CDR3 sequence is 14 residues long.

This sequence joins TRBV10-2 and TRBJ2-6; 9 nucleotides align to TRBD1. J was trimmed by 4 bases and V by 9 bases; bases with no gene match: 7. Looked up from germline, CDR1 is WSHSY and CDR2 is SAAADI. CDR3 length: 15 residues. CDR3 amino acids: CASRDRDSGANVLTF. For the CDR3, the DNA is TGCGCCAGTCGGGACAGGGATTCGGGGGCCAACGTCCTGACTTTC.

The chain uses TRBV5-1 and TRBJ2-2; TRBD2 is a possible D gene (7 bases). The V gene lost 1 base and the J gene lost 7 bases, with 23 bases spanning the gap. CDR1 is SGHRS and CDR2 is YFSETQ in the germline V gene. The CDR3 runs to 18 residues. The CDR3 DNA sequence: TGCGCCAGCAGCTTGATCGCGGCGGGGGCACTGACGGGCGGGGAGCTGTTTTTT. Residues: CASSLIAAGALTGGELFF.

The rearrangement uses TRBV30 and TRBJ2-3, with unresolved D. The V end lost 0 bases, the J end lost 5 bases, and 9 bases lay between the germline ends. Germline lookup yields CDR1 GTSNPN and CDR2 SVGIG (reference sequence). The CDR3 is 13 residues long. CDR3 residues: CAWSVRTQDTQYF. CDR3 nucleotide sequence: TGTGCCTGGAGTGTACGTACTCAAGATACGCAGTATTTT.

The chain links TRBV6-5 to TRBJ1-1; the D is unclear. Germline V gene data show CDR1 as MNHEY and CDR2 as SVGAGI. This CDR3 contains 15 residues. V lost 0 bases, J lost 4 bases, and 12 bases lay in between. Written as DNA, the CDR3 is TGTGCCAGCAGTTACTCGGGCGTCATGGGCACTGAAGCTTTCTTT. Its protein product is CASSYSGVMGTEAFF.

On this clone itself: The same CDR3 also results from other DNA sequences found in this sample. The genes are TRBV4-1 and TRBJ2-1; D perhaps matches TRBD2 (7 bases). CDR1 is MGHRA, CDR2 YSYEKL, per germline. The CDR3 is 13 amino acids. Trimming shortened V by 6 bases and J by 6 bases, and 12 bases separated the two germline ends. The CDR3 DNA is TGCGCCAGCAGTTTGGGGGGGGCCAATGAGCAGTTCTTC. Its translation: CASSLGGANEQFF.

This clone was found a few times. CDR3 amino acids: CASRYYRGTEAFF. The CDR3 coding sequence is TGTGCCAGCAGATACTACAGGGGAACTGAAGCTTTCTTT. The chain joins TRBV7-9 to TRBJ1-1, with 7 bases matching TRBD1. J gave up 5 bases and V 6 bases, and 6 bases lay outside the gene matches. The CDR3 has 13 residues. Germline values: CDR1 SEHNR, CDR2 FQNEAQ (reference sequence).

J is TRBJ2-1 and V is TRBV5-1, with a tentative D call TRBD1 (5 bases). The V gene lost 1 base and the J gene lost 7 bases, with 9 bases spanning the gap. CDR3 length: 13 amino acids. Germline CDR1 is SGHRS and CDR2 is YFSETQ. The CDR3 sequence: CASSLTGKNEQFF. The CDR3 nucleotides are TGCGCCAGCAGCTTGACAGGAAAGAATGAGCAGTTCTTC.

The CDR3 sequence is CASSPKVRDRGRHNSPLHF. CDR3 in DNA: TGTGCCAGCAGCCCCAAGGTTCGGGACAGGGGGCGACATAATTCACCCCTCCACTTT. V and J are TRBV5-5 and TRBJ1-6, with 12 bases lining up with TRBD1. V was clipped by 4 bases and J by 5 bases; unmatched bases: 13. The CDR3 is made up of 19 amino acids. CDR1 is SGHKS, CDR2 YYEKEE, per germline (reference sequence).

Regarding this clone: The identical CDR3 is also encoded by other nucleotide sequences in the sample. The V gene is TRBV10-3, the J gene TRBJ1-1; TRBD1 might be the D (5 bases). The germline V gene has CDR1 ENHRY and CDR2 SYGVKD. Deletions cut 5 bases from V and 6 bases from J, with 13 bases between. The CDR3 totals 13 residues. The CDR3 DNA reads TGTGCCATCAGTCCCGGGGGTAGGGCTGAAGCTTTCTTT. Amino acid sequence: CAISPGGRAEAFF.

This chain's CDR3 is CAISEPQLAGGGETQYF. Here the CDR3 DNA reads TGTGCCATCAGTGAACCCCAGCTCGCGGGGGGTGGAGAGACCCAGTACTTC. This chain connects TRBV10-3 to TRBJ2-5, with 8 bases aligning to TRBD2. The length of the CDR3 is 17 residues. The germline CDR1 and CDR2 sequences are ENHRY and SYGVKD. The V and J ends lost 3 bases and 4 bases, in that order; junction bases with no gene match: 13.

V and J are TRBV7-9 and TRBJ2-7; the match to TRBD2 covers 7 bases. CDR1 is SEHNR and CDR2 is FQNEAQ in the germline V gene (reference sequence). CDR3 length: 14 residues. V gave up 5 bases and J gave up 2 bases; unmatched junction bases: 6. Here the CDR3 reads CASSRGELTYEQYF. CDR3 DNA sequence: TGTGCCAGCAGCCGGGGGGAATTAACCTACGAGCAGTACTTC.

V gene TRBV2 combines with J gene TRBJ1-2; no firm D call. Germline V lookup: CDR1 SNHLY, CDR2 FYNNEI. The CDR3 covers 14 residues. V lost 4 bases and J 4 bases, leaving 13 bases between the germline ends. Here the CDR3 reads CASSAEDGRYGYTF. The DNA for the CDR3 is TGTGCCAGCAGTGCTGAAGATGGCCGCTATGGCTACACCTTC.

This clone has only one observation. This chain connects TRBV29-1 to TRBJ1-3; TRBD1 matches at 7 bases. Unmatched junction bases numbered 6, after V lost 4 bases and J lost 0 bases. The CDR3 is 15 residues long. Germline loops: CDR1 SQVTM, CDR2 ANQGSEA. CDR3 nucleotide sequence: TGCAGCGTTGGGGGACAGACGAGCTCTGGAAACACCATATATTTT. This codes for CSVGGQTSSGNTIYF.

The chain has TRBV20-1 and TRBJ2-7; 16 bases fit TRBD2. J gave up 4 bases and V 3 bases, and 9 bases lay outside the gene matches. Germline CDR1 and CDR2: DFQATT and SNEGSKA (reference sequence). This CDR3 spans 17 amino acids. The DNA for the CDR3 is TGCAGTGCTAGTCGAGGGACTAGCGGGGGGGCCGGGTACGAGCAGTACTTC. Encoded protein: CSASRGTSGGAGYEQYF.

In this sample, this clone turned up once. The chain has TRBV5-5 and TRBJ1-6; maybe TRBD1 (5 bases). The ends were cut back, 1 base at V and 8 bases at J, with 10 bases in the middle. Germline CDR1 reads SGHKS; CDR2 reads YYEKEE (reference sequence). The CDR3 is 14 residues long. The CDR3, as DNA: TGTGCCAGCAGCTTGAGCCAGGGCTATTCACCCCTCCACTTT. This sequence encodes CASSLSQGYSPLHF.

This clone was seen only once. In DNA form, the CDR3 reads TGTGCCAGCAGCTTAGTTCAGGGGACAGACACAGATACGCAGTATTTT. This codes for CASSLVQGTDTDTQYF. The chain is built from TRBV7-8 and TRBJ2-3; 7 positions match TRBD1. Germline assignment: CDR1 SGHVS and CDR2 FQNEAQ. With V trimmed by 1 base and J by 2 bases, 6 bases remained unmatched. The length of the CDR3 is 16 residues.

The chain joins TRBV5-4 to TRBJ1-2; TRBD1 might be the D (6 bases). Deletions cut 1 base from V and 1 base from J, with 11 bases between. CDR1 is SGHNT and CDR2 is YYREEE in the germline V gene (reference sequence). This CDR3 is built from 15 residues. In DNA, the CDR3 is TGTGCCAGCAGCTTGTTGGGACAAATTAACTATGGCTACACCTTC. It specifies CASSLLGQINYGYTF.

The chain employs TRBV7-6 and TRBJ2-3; D gene uncertain. Per germline, CDR1 SGHVS and CDR2 FNYEAQ. The CDR3 is made up of 15 amino acids. Trimming left V 1 base short and J 4 bases short, with 12 bases between. The DNA of the CDR3 is TGTGCCAGCAGCTTAGTTCCGTCTATCGCAGATACGCAGTATTTT. Residues: CASSLVPSIADTQYF.

This chain's CDR3 is CASSPTGTKPYEQYF. The CDR3 DNA sequence: TGTGCCAGCAGCCCCACCGGGACTAAGCCCTACGAGCAGTACTTC. J is TRBJ2-7 and V is TRBV5-6, with 7 positions matching TRBD2. V lost 4 bases, J lost 2 bases, and 9 bases stayed unmatched. The CDR3 runs 15 residues. Germline CDR1 SGHDT, CDR2 YYEEEE.

There are a few counts of this clone. The V and J genes are TRBV19 and TRBJ1-5; TRBD1 matches 8 bases. V lost 4 bases and J lost 3; bases outside the gene matches: 5. Per germline, CDR1 LNHDA and CDR2 SQIVND (reference sequence). The CDR3 is made up of 15 amino acids. The CDR3 reads CASSNRGAFNQPQHF. In DNA form, the CDR3 reads TGTGCCAGTAGTAACAGGGGGGCTTTCAATCAGCCCCAGCATTTT.

The CDR3 DNA sequence: TGTGCCAGCAGCTTTGCAGGCGAGTTTGGCTACACCTTC. Translating it yields CASSFAGEFGYTF. V gene TRBV7-9 combines with J gene TRBJ1-2; D not certain. The CDR3 runs 13 residues. Trimming removed 3 bases at V and 7 bases at J, with 12 bases between. CDR1 is SEHNR, CDR2 FQNEAQ, per germline (reference sequence).